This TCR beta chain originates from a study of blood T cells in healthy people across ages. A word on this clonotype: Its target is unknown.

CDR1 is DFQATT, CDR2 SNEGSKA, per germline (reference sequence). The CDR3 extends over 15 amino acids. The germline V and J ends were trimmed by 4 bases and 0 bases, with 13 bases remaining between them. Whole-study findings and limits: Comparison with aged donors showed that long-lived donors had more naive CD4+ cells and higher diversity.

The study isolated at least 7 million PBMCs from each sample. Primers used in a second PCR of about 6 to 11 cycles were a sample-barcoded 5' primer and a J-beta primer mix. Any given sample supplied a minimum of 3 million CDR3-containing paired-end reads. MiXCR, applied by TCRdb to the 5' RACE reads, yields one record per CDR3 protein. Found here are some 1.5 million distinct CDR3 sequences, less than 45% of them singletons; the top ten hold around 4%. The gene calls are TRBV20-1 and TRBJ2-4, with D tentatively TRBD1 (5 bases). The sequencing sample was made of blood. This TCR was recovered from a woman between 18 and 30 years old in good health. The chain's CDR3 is CSAKRGTLAKNIQYF. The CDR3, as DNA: TGCAGTGCTAAAAGGGGTACACTAGCCAAAAACATTCAGTACTTC.